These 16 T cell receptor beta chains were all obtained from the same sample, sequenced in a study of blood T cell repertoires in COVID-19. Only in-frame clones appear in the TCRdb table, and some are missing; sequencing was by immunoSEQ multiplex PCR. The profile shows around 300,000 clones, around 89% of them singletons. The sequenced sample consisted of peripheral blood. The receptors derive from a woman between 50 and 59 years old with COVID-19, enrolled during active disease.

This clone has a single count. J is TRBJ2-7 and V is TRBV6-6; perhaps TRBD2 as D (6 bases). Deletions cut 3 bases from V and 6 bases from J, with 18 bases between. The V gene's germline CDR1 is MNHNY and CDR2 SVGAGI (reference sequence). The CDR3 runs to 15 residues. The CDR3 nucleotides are TGTGCCAGCAGTTATGATCCGGGAGCCCGAGGCGAGCAGTACTTC. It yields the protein CASSYDPGARGEQYF.

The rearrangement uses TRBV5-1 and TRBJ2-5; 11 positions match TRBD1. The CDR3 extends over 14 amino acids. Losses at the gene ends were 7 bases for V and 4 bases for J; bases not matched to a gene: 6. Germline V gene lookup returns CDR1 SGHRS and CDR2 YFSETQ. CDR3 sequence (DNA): TGCGCCAGCCGGATCGGGACAGGGGGAGAGACCCAGTACTTC. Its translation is CASRIGTGGETQYF.

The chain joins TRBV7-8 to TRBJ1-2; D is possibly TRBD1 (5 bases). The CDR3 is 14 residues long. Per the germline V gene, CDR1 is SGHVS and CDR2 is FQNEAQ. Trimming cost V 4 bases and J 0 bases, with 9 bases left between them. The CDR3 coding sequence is TGTGCCAGCAGCTCTACAGGAGCTAACTATGGCTACACCTTC. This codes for CASSSTGANYGYTF.

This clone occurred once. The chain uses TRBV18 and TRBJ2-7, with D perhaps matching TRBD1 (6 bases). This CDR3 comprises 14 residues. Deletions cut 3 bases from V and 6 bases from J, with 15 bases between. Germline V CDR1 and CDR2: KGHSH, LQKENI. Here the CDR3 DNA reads TGTGCCAGCTCACCGGGTCAGGGGAACGGCGAGCAGTACTTC. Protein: CASSPGQGNGEQYF.

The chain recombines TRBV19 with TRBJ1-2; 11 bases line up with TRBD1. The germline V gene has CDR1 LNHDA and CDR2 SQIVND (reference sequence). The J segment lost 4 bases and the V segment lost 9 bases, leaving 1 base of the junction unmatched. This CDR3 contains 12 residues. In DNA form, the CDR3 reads TGTGCCAGCGGACAGGGGGCCTATGGCTACACCTTC. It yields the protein CASGQGAYGYTF.

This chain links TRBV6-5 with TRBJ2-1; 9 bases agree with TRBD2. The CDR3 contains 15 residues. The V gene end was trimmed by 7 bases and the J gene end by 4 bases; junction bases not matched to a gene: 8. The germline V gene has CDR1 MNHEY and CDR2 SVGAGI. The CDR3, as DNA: TGTGCCAGCACAATGAGGCTAGCGGGGTACAATGAGCAGTTCTTC. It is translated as CASTMRLAGYNEQFF.

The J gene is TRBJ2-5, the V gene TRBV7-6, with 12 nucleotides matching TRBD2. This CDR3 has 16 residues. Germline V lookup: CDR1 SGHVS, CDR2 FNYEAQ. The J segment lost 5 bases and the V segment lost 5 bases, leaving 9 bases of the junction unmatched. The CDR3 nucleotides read TGTGCCAGCAGCCGTCTAGCGGGAGGGCCCAGGGAGACCCAGTACTTC. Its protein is CASSRLAGGPRETQYF. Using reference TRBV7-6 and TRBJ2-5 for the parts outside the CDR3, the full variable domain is GAGVSQSPRYKVTKRGQDVALRCDPISGHVSLYWYRQALGQGPEFLTYFNYEAQQDKSGLPNDRFSAERPEGSISTLTIQRTEQRDSAMYRCASSRLAGGPRETQYFGPGTRLLVL.

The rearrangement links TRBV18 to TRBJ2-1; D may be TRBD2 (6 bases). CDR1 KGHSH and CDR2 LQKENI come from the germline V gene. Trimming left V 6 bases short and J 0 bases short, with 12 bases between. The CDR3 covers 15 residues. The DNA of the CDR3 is TGTGCCAGCTCCCGAGTGGGAGGCTCCTACAATGAGCAGTTCTTC. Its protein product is CASSRVGGSYNEQFF.

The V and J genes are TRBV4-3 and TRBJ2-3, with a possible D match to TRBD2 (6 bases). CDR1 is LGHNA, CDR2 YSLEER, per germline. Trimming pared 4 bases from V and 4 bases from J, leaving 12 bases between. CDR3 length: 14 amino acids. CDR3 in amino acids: CASSPGGLADTQYF. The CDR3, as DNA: TGCGCCAGCAGCCCCGGGGGTTTGGCAGATACGCAGTATTTT.

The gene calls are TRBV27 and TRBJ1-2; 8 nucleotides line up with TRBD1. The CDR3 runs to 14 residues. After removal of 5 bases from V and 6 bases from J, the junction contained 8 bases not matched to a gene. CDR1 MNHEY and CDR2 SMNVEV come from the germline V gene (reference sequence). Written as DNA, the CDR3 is TGTGCCAGCAGTCTAAGGACAGGGCTGAATGGCTACACCTTC. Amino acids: CASSLRTGLNGYTF.

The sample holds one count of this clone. CDR3 region: CASSPRSTAFF. The CDR3 nucleotides are TGTGCCAGCTCCCCGAGGTCCACGGCTTTCTTT. V and J are TRBV7-3 and TRBJ1-1; no clear D. Germline-derived CDR1 and CDR2 are SGHTA and FQGTGA. V gave up 8 bases and J gave up 11 bases, with 15 bases separating them. The CDR3 contains 11 residues.

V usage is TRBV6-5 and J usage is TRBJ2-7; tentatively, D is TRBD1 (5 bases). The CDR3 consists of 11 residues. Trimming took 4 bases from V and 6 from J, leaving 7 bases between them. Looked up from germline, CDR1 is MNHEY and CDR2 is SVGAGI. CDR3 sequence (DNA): TGTGCCAGCAGTTCAGGGCCCGAGCAGTACTTC. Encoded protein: CASSSGPEQYF.

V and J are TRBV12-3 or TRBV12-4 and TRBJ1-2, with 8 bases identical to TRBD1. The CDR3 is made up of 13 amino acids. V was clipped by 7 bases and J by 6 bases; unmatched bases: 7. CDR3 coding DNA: TGTGCCAGCATCCACGGCAGGGGGCATGGCTACACCTTC. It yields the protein CASIHGRGHGYTF.

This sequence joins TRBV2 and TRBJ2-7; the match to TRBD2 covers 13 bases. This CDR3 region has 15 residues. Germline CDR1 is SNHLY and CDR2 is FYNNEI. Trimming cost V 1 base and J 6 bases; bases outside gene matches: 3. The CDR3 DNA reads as TGTGCCAGCAGTGAAGGGGGACTAGCGGGAAGCGAGCAGTACTTC. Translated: CASSEGGLAGSEQYF. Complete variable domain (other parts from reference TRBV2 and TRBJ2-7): EPEVTQTPSHQVTQMGQEVILRCVPISNHLYFYWYRQILGQKVEFLVSFYNNEISEKSEIFDDQFSVERPDGSNFTLKIRSTKLEDSAMYFCASSEGGLAGSEQYFGPGTRLTVT.

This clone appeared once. CDR3 nucleotide sequence: TGTGCCAGCAGCTTAGGGGGCAGCTTGTCTACCGGGGAGCTGTTTTTT. Translation gives CASSLGGSLSTGELFF. V usage is TRBV7-3 and J usage is TRBJ2-2; D perhaps matches TRBD1 (6 bases). Germline CDR1 reads SGHTA; CDR2 reads FQGTGA. This CDR3 has 16 residues. V was pared by 2 bases and J by 5 bases, with 15 bases between.

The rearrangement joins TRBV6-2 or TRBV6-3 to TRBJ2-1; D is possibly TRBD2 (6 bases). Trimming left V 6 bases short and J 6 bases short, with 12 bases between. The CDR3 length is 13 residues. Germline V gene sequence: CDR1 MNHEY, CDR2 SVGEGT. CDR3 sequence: CASSWTNRNEQFF. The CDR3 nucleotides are TGTGCCAGCAGCTGGACTAACCGCAATGAGCAGTTCTTC.